Listed here is a single T cell receptor beta chain. This sample was taken from a study of cytomegalovirus exposure and HLA in healthy donors. The CDR3 has 16 residues. V lost 2 bases to trimming and J lost 8 bases, with 18 bases between them. Germline lookup yields CDR1 LGHNA and CDR2 YSLEER. The PCR ran on 60 Vbeta and 13 Jbeta primers. The table came from immunoSEQ multiplex PCR; TCRdb's copy has only in-frame clones and leaves some out. The sample lists about 160,000 clones, approximately 80% seen once, with about 4.5% in the top ten. The chain links TRBV4-3 to TRBJ1-4, with D tentatively TRBD1 (5 bases). The sequence was obtained from a middle-aged man in good health and CMV-seronegative. Sequenced: PBMCs. The CDR3 bases are TGCGCCAGCAGCCAACCCCGGGGGGGTTTGGGAGAAAAACTGTTTTTT. Its protein is CASSQPRGGLGEKLFF.